This T cell receptor (beta chain) was obtained from a study of identifying expanded T cells in peripheral blood. Data came from immunoSEQ multiplex PCR; TCRdb stores just in-frame clones and leaves some out. The sample has 100,000 to 110,000 clones, 88% seen once; the top ten hold approximately 5.7%. For this clone: The antigen is unknown.

Points from the study as a whole: About 1.2 clones differed between technical replicates, versus about 17 and 20 over time. Across healthy donors, higher total template counts meant significantly greater approximately two-week count variance.

No infections or other immune events were documented during collection. Germline V CDR1 and CDR2: SQVTM, ANQGSEA. The V end lost 7 bases, the J end lost 5 bases, and 14 bases lay between the germline ends. This CDR3 has 12 amino acids. The genes are TRBV29-1 and TRBJ1-1; no reliable D call. The source is a person between 18 and 69 years old in good health. Sequenced: blood. CDR3: CSAVGRRTEAFF. The DNA for the CDR3 is TGCAGCGCTGTAGGACGGCGGACTGAAGCTTTCTTT.